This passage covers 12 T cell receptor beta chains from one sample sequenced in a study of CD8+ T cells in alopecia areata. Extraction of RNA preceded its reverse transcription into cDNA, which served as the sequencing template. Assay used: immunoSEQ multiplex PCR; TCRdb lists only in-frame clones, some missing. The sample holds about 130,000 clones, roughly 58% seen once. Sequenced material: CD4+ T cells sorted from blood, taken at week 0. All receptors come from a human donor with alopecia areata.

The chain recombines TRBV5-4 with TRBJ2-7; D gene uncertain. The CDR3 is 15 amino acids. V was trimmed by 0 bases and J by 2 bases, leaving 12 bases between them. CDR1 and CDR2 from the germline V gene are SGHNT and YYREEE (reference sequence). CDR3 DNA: TGTGCCAGCAGCTTGGGTGAGGCAGGCACCTACGAGCAGTACTTC. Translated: CASSLGEAGTYEQYF.

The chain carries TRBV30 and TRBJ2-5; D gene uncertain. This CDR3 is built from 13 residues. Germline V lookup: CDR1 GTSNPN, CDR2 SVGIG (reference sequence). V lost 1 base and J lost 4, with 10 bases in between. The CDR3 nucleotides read TGTGCCTGGAGTGGCAGAGGTCGAGAGACCCAGTACTTC. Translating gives CAWSGRGRETQYF.

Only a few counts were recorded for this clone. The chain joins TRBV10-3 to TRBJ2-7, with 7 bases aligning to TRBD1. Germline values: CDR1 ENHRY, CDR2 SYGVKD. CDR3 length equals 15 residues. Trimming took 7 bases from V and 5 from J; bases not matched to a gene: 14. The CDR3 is CAINDGQAGRDEQYF. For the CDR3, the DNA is TGTGCCATCAATGACGGACAGGCCGGTAGGGACGAGCAGTACTTC.

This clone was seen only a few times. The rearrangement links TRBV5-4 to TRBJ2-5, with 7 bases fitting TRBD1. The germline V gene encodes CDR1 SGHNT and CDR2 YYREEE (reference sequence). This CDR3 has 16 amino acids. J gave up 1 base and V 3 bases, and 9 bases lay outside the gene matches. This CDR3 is CASSSSTGNGQETQYF. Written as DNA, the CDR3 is TGTGCCAGCAGCTCGTCGACAGGGAACGGCCAAGAGACCCAGTACTTC.

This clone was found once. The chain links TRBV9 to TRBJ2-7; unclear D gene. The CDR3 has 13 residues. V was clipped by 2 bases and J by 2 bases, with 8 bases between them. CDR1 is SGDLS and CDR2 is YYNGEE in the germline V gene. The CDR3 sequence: CASSVLDAYEQYF. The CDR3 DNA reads TGTGCCAGCAGCGTTTTGGATGCCTACGAGCAGTACTTC.

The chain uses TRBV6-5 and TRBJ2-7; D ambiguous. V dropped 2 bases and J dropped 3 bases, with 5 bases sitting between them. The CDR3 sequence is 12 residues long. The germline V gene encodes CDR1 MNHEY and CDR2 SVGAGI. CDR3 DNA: TGTGCCAGCAGTTACAAGGGCTACGAGCAGTACTTC. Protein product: CASSYKGYEQYF.

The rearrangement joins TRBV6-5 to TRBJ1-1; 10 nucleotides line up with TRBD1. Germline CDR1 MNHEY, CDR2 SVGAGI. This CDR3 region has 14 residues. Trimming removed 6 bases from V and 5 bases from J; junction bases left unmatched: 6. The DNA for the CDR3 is TGTGCCAGCAGGGACGGACAGGGGGTAACTGAAGCTTTCTTT. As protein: CASRDGQGVTEAFF.

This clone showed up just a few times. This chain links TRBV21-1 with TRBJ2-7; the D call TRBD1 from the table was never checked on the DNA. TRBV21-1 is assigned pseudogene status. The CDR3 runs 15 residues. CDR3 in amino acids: CASSVTLGQFYEQYF. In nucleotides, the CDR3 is TGTGCCAGCAGCGTTACTTTAGGACAGTTCTACGAGCAGTACTTC.

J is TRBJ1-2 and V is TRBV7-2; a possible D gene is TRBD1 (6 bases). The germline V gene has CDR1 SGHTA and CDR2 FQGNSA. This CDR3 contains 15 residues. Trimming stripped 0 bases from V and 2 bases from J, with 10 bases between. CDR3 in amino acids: CASSLAPGVNYGYTF. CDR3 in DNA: TGTGCCAGCAGCTTAGCGCCAGGGGTCAACTATGGCTACACCTTC.

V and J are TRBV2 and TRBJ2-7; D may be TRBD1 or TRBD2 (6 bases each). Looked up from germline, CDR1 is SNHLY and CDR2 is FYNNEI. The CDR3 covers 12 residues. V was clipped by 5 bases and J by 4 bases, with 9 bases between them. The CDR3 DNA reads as TGTGCCAGCAGTATAGGGGGGTACGAGCAGTACTTC. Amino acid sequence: CASSIGGYEQYF.

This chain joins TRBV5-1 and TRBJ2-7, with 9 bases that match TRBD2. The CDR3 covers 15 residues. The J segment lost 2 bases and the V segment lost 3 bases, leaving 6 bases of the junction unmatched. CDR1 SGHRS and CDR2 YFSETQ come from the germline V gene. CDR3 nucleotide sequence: TGCGCCAGCAGCTCAACGACTAGCGGAGCCTACGAGCAGTACTTC. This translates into CASSSTTSGAYEQYF. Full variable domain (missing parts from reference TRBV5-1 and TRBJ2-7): KAGVTQTPRYLIKTRGQQVTLSCSPISGHRSVSWYQQTPGQGLQFLFEYFSETQRNKGNFPGRFSGRQFSNSRSEMNVSTLELGDSALYLCASSSTTSGAYEQYFGPGTRLTVT.

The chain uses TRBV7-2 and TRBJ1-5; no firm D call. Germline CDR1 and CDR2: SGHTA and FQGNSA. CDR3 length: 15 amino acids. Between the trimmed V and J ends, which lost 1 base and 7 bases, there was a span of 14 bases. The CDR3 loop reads CASSLGSPAGQPQHF. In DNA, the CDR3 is TGTGCCAGCAGCTTAGGGTCCCCCGCGGGACAGCCCCAGCATTTT.